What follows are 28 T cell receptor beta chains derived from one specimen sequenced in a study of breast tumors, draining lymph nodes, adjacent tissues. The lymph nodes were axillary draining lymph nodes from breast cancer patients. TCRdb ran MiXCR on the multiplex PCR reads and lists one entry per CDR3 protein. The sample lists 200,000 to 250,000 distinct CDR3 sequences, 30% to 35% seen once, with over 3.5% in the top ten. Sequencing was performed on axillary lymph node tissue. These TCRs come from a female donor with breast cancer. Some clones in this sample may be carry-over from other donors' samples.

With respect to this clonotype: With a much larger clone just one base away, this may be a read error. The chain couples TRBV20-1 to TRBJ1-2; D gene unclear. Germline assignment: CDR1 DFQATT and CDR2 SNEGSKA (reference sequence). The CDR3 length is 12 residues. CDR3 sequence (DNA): TGCAGTGCTAGATCAAACACCTATGGCTCCACCTTC. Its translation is CSARSNTYGSTF.

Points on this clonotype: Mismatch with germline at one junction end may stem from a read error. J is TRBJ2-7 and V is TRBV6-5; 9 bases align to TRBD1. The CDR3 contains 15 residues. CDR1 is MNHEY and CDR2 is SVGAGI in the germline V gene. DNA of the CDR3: TGTGCCGGCAGCCGCGGGACAGGGATATTCTACGAGCAGTACTTC. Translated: CAGSRGTGIFYEQYF.

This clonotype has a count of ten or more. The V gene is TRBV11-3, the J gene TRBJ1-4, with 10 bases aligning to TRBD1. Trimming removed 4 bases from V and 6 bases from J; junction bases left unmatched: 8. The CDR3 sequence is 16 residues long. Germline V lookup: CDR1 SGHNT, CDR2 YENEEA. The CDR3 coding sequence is TGTGCCAGCAGCTCGTGGGGGGACAGGGGAGATGAAAAACTGTTTTTT. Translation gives CASSSWGDRGDEKLFF.

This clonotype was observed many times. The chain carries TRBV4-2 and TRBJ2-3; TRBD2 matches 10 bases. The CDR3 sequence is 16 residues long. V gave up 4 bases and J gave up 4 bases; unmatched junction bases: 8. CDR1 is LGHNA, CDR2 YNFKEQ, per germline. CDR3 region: CASSPATSGFPDTQYF. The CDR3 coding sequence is TGTGCCAGCAGCCCCGCGACTAGCGGGTTCCCAGATACGCAGTATTTT.

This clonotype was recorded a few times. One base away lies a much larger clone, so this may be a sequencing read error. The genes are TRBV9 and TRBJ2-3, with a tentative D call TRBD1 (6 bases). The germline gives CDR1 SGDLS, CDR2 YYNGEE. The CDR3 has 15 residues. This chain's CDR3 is CASSVDRASTDTPYF. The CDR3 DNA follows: TGTGCCAGCAGCGTAGACAGGGCCAGCACAGATACGCCGTATTTT.

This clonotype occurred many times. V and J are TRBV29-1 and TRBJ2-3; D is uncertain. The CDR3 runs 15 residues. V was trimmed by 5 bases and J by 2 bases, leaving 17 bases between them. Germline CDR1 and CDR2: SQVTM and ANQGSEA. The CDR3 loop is CSVSYEGFLTDTQYF. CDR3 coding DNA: TGCAGCGTTTCCTACGAAGGGTTCCTCACAGATACGCAGTATTTT.

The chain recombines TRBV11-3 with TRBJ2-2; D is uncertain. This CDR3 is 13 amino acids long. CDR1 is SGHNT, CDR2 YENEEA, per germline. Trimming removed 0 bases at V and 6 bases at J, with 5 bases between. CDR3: CASSLESAGELFF. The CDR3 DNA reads TGTGCCAGCAGCTTAGAGTCCGCCGGGGAGCTGTTTTTT.

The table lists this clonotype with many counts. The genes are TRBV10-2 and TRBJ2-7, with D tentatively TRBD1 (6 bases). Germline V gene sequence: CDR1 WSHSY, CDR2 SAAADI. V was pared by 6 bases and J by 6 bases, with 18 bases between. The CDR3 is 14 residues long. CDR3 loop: CASRLARGTAEQYF. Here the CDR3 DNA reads TGCGCCAGCAGACTTGCCAGGGGCACCGCCGAGCAGTACTTC.

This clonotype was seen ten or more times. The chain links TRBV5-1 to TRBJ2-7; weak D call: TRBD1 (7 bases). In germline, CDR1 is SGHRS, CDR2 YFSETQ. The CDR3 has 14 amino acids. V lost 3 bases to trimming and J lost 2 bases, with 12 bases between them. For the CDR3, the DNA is TGCGCCAGCAGCTACGCGGGACAGCCCTACGAGCAGTACTTC. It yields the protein CASSYAGQPYEQYF.

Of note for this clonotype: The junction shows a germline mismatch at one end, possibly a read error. The CDR3 is CASSTTGNYGYTF. The DNA of the CDR3 is TGTGCCAGCAGTACCACAGGGAACTACGGCTACACCTTC. The genes are TRBV12-3 or TRBV12-4 and TRBJ1-2; D possibly corresponds to TRBD1 (6 bases). The CDR3 contains 13 residues.

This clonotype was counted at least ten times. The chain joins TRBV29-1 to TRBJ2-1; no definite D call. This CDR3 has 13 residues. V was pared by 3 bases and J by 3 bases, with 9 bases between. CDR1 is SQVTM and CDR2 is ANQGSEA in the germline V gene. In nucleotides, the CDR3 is TGCAGCGTTGAGACTGTCAACTACAATGAGCAGTTCTTC. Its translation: CSVETVNYNEQFF.

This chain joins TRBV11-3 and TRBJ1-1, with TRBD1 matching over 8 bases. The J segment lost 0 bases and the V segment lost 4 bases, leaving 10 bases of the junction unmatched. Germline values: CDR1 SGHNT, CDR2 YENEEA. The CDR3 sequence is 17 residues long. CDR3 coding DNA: TGTGCCAGCAGCTCCTGGACAGGGAGAGCACTGAACACTGAAGCTTTCTTT. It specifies CASSSWTGRALNTEAFF.

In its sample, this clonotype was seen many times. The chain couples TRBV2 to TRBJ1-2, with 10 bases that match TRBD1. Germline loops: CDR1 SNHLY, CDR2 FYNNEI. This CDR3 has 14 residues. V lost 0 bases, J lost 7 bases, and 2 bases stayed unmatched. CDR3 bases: TGTGCCAGCAGTGAAGCTAGGACAGGGGGTGGCTACACCTTC. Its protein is CASSEARTGGGYTF.

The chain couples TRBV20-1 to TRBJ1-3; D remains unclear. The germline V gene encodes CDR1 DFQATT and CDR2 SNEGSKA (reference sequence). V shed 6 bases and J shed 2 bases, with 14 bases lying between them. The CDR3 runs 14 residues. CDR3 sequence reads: CSAVPGRAGNTIYF. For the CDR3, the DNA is TGCAGTGCGGTCCCGGGAAGGGCTGGAAACACCATATATTTT.

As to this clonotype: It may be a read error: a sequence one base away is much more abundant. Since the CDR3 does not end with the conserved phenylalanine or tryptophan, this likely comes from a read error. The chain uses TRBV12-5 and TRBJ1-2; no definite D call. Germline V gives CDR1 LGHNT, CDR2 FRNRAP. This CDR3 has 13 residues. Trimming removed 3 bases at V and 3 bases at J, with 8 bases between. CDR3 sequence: CASGFVLDYGYTL. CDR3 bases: TGTGCTAGTGGTTTCGTACTGGACTATGGCTACACCCTC.

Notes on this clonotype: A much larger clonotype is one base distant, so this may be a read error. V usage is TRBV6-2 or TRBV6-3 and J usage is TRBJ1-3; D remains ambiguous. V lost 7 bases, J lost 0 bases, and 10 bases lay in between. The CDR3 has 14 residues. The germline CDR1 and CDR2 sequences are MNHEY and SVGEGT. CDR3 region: CASNRPSSGNTIYF. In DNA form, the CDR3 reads TGTGCCAGCAACAGACCAAGCTCTGGAAACACCATATATTTT.

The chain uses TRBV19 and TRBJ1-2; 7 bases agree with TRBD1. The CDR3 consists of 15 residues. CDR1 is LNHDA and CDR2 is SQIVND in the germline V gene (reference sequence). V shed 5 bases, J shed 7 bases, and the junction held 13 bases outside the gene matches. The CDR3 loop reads CASSRLRTGGTGYTF. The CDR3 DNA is TGTGCCAGTAGTCGCCTTCGGACAGGAGGTACTGGCTACACCTTC.

The CDR3 coding sequence is TGTGCCAGCTCACTCTTAGTGGGTTCGGATACGCAGTATTTT. Amino acid sequence: CASSLLVGSDTQYF. This rearrangement joins TRBV18 to TRBJ2-3, with D unresolved. CDR1 is KGHSH, CDR2 LQKENI, per germline. With 4 bases removed from V and 6 bases from J, the gap between germline ends came to 14 bases. The CDR3 totals 14 residues.

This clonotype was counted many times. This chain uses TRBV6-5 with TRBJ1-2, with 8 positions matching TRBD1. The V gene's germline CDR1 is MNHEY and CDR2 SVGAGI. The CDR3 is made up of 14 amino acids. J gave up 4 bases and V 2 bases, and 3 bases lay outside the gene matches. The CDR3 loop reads CASSYRTGLYGYTF. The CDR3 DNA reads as TGTGCCAGCAGTTACCGGACAGGGCTCTATGGCTACACCTTC.

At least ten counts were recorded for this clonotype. CDR3 DNA sequence: TGTGCCAGCAGCCGTGACAGGGGGGGGCTCACAGATACGCAGTATTTT. Its protein product is CASSRDRGGLTDTQYF. The rearrangement joins TRBV12-3 or TRBV12-4 to TRBJ2-3; 9 positions agree with TRBD1. Trimming at V came to 6 bases and at J to 2 bases, leaving 9 bases not matched to a gene. The CDR3 spans 16 residues.

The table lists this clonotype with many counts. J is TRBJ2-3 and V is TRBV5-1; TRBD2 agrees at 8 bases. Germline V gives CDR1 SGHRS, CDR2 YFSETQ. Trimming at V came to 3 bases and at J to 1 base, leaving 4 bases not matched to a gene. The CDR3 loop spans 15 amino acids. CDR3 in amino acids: CASSSGLVGTDTQYF. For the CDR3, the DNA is TGCGCCAGCAGCTCGGGACTAGTAGGCACAGATACGCAGTATTTT.

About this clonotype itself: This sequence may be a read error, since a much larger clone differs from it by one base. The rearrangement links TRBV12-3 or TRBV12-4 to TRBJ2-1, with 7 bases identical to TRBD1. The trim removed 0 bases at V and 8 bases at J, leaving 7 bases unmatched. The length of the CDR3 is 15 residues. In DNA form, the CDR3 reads TGTGCCAGCAGTTTAGCTCCGGGACAGAACGATGAGCAGTTCTTC. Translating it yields CASSLAPGQNDEQFF.

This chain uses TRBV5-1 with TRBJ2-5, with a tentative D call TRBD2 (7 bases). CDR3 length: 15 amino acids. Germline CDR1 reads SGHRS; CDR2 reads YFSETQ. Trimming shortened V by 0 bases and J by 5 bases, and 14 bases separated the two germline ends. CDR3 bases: TGCGCCAGCAGCTTGGGGGGGGGCCGCAATGAGACCCAGTACTTC. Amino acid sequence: CASSLGGGRNETQYF.

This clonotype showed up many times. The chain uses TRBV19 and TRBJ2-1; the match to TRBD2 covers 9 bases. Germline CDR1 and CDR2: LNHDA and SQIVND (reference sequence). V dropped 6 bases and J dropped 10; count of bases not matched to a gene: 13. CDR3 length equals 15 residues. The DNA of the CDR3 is TGTGCCAGTAGCCATGGGACTAGCTACTCACGCGAGCAGTTCTTC. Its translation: CASSHGTSYSREQFF.

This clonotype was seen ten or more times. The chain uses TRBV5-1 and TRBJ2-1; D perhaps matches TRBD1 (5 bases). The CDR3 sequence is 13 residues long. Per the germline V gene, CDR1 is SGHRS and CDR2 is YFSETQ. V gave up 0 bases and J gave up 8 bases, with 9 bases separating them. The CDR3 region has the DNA TGCGCCAGCAGCTTGGTTGGCAGGGATGAGCAGTTCTTC. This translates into CASSLVGRDEQFF.

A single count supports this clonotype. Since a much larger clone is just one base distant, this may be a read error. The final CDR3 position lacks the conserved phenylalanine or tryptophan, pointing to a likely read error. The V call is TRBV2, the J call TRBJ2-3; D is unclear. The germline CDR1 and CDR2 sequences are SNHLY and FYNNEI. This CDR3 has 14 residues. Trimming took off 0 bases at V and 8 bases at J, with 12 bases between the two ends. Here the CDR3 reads CASSEASGWGTQYP. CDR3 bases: TGTGCCAGCAGTGAAGCAAGTGGGTGGGGTACGCAGTATCCT.

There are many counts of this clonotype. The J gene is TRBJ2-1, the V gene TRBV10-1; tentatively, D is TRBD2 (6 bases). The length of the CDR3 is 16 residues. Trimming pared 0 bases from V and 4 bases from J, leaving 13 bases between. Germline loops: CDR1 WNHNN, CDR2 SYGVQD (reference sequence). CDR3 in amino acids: CASSESRAGRYNEQFF. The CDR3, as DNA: TGCGCCAGCAGTGAGTCACGAGCGGGCCGGTACAATGAGCAGTTCTTC.

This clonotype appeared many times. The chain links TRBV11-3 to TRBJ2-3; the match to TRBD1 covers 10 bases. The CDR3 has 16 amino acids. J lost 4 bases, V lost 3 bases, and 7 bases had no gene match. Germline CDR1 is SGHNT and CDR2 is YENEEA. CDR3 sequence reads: CASSFLSGQGPDTQYF. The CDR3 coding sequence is TGTGCCAGCAGCTTTCTCTCGGGACAGGGGCCAGATACGCAGTATTTT.